These 14 T cell receptor beta chains share one sample of origin, sequenced in a study of shared clonotypes between healthy human individuals. Method: immunoSEQ multiplex PCR; TCRdb's copy keeps in-frame clones and lacks some. The repertoire holds about 2.4 million clones, with under 95% as singletons. The sequencing sample was made of naive CD4+ T cells from PBMCs. As to subset: CD45RA+ positively selected. All receptors come from a man between 18 and 29 years old in good health. Some clones in this sample may be carry-over from other donors' samples.

The gene calls are TRBV5-4 and TRBJ1-2, with unresolved D. With 0 bases removed from V and 8 bases from J, the gap between germline ends came to 11 bases. Per the germline V gene, CDR1 is SGHNT and CDR2 is YYREEE (reference sequence). The CDR3 consists of 13 residues. This CDR3 reads CASSLGGGNGYTF. As DNA, the CDR3 is TGTGCCAGCAGCTTGGGAGGCGGAAACGGCTACACCTTC.

The chain links TRBV4-3 to TRBJ2-7, with TRBD2 matching 11 bases. The CDR3 runs to 18 residues. V gave up 0 bases and J gave up 1 base; unmatched junction bases: 8. CDR1 and CDR2 (germline): LGHNA, YSLEER. The CDR3 is CASSQETSGSYVSYEQYF. Here the CDR3 DNA reads TGCGCCAGCAGCCAAGAAACTAGCGGGAGTTACGTATCCTACGAGCAGTACTTC.

This chain uses TRBV5-1 with TRBJ1-1; D not certain. This CDR3 region has 15 residues. V was clipped by 0 bases and J by 0 bases, with 9 bases between them. The germline V gene encodes CDR1 SGHRS and CDR2 YFSETQ. The CDR3 DNA follows: TGCGCCAGCAGCTTGGTGGCGAGAGTGAACACTGAAGCTTTCTTT. Translated: CASSLVARVNTEAFF.

The chain has TRBV28 and TRBJ1-1, with D perhaps TRBD1 (5 bases). Germline V lookup: CDR1 MDHEN, CDR2 SYDVKM. The V end lost 7 bases, the J end lost 0 bases, and 15 bases lay between the germline ends. CDR3 length: 15 amino acids. This CDR3 reads CASTRAGGMNTEAFF. CDR3 nucleotides: TGTGCCAGCACGCGGGCGGGGGGGATGAACACTGAAGCTTTCTTT.

The chain joins TRBV5-1 to TRBJ2-7; TRBD1 matches at 7 bases. Germline CDR1 SGHRS, CDR2 YFSETQ. This CDR3 spans 15 amino acids. After removal of 4 bases from V and 3 bases from J, the junction contained 10 bases not matched to a gene. The CDR3 bases are TGCGCCAGCAGCACCGGCGGACAGGAGAACTACGAGCAGTACTTC. It codes for CASSTGGQENYEQYF.

The chain recombines TRBV18 with TRBJ2-4; TRBD2 aligns across 8 bases. The CDR3 contains 16 residues. From germline, CDR1 is KGHSH and CDR2 LQKENI. Trimming at V came to 1 base and at J to 7 bases, leaving 9 bases not matched to a gene. The chain's CDR3 is CASSPLGGRRFNIQYF. As DNA, the CDR3 is TGTGCCAGCTCACCACTAGGCGGGAGGCGATTTAACATTCAGTACTTC.

CDR3 bases: TGTGCCAGCAGTTACTCGAGTAGGACAGGTTATGGCTACACCTTC. Translating it yields CASSYSSRTGYGYTF. This chain links TRBV6-5 with TRBJ1-2, with 7 bases fitting TRBD1. J gave up 5 bases and V 0 bases, and 6 bases lay outside the gene matches. This CDR3 has 15 residues. The germline V gene encodes CDR1 MNHEY and CDR2 SVGAGI.

The genes are TRBV4-1 and TRBJ1-4; tentative D call: TRBD1 (6 bases). CDR1 and CDR2 from the germline V gene are MGHRA and YSYEKL. CDR3 length: 16 amino acids. Between the trimmed V and J ends, which lost 4 bases and 0 bases, there was a span of 12 bases. The CDR3 sequence is CASSRRTDATNEKLFF. The CDR3 nucleotides are TGCGCCAGCAGCCGCCGGACAGACGCAACTAATGAAAAACTGTTTTTT.

The rearrangement links TRBV28 to TRBJ1-1; D uncertain. Germline V gene data show CDR1 as MDHEN and CDR2 as SYDVKM. The CDR3 is 16 residues long. Trimming pared 1 base from V and 0 bases from J, leaving 12 bases between. CDR3 in amino acids: CASSLSIGRVNTEAFF. The CDR3 coding sequence is TGTGCCAGCAGTTTATCCATCGGACGGGTGAACACTGAAGCTTTCTTT. Using reference TRBV28 and TRBJ1-1 for the parts outside the CDR3, the full variable domain is DVKVTQSSRYLVKRTGEKVFLECVQDMDHENMFWYRQDPGLGLRLIYFSYDVKMKEKGDIPEGYSVSREKKERFSLILESASTNQTSMYLCASSLSIGRVNTEAFFGQGTRLTVV.

The chain couples TRBV7-9 to TRBJ1-5, with 7 bases fitting TRBD1. The CDR3 is made up of 15 amino acids. The germline gives CDR1 SEHNR, CDR2 FQNEAQ (reference sequence). V shed 5 bases, J shed 5 bases, and the junction held 9 bases outside the gene matches. The CDR3: CASSLGRDRYQPQHF. The CDR3 DNA follows: TGTGCCAGCAGCCTGGGGCGGGACAGATATCAGCCCCAGCATTTT.

This clone was picked up a small number of times. The J gene is TRBJ1-1, the V gene TRBV28; D may be TRBD1 (5 bases). The germline CDR1 and CDR2 sequences are MDHEN and SYDVKM. CDR3 length: 12 residues. V was pared by 7 bases and J by 10 bases, with 16 bases between. This CDR3 is CASTRPQGRAFF. DNA for the CDR3: TGTGCCAGCACCCGCCCCCAGGGTCGAGCTTTCTTT.

This chain connects TRBV6-1 to TRBJ2-7; D gene unclear. Germline V lookup: CDR1 MNHNS, CDR2 SASEGT. There are 13 residues in the CDR3. The germline V and J ends were trimmed by 6 bases and 2 bases, with 11 bases remaining between them. The CDR3 reads CASSAGYTYEQYF. The CDR3 bases are TGTGCCAGCAGCGCAGGTTATACCTACGAGCAGTACTTC.

This chain uses TRBV2 with TRBJ2-2; D uncertain. The V and J ends lost 8 bases and 0 bases respectively, with 13 bases between them. The germline V gene has CDR1 SNHLY and CDR2 FYNNEI. This CDR3 contains 15 residues. The CDR3 DNA reads TGTGCCAGCGGGGTACTTCCAACGAACACCGGGGAGCTGTTTTTT. Amino acid sequence: CASGVLPTNTGELFF.

V and J are TRBV2 and TRBJ2-1; tentatively, D is TRBD1 (7 bases). The germline V gene encodes CDR1 SNHLY and CDR2 FYNNEI. V was shortened by 4 bases and J by 6 bases, with 16 bases between the two germline ends. The CDR3 is 15 residues long. Here the CDR3 DNA reads TGTGCCAGCAGTGGGTGGTCAGGGGGGTCCAATGAGCAGTTCTTC. Amino acid sequence: CASSGWSGGSNEQFF.